These T cell receptor beta chains were read from a single sample in a study of blood T cell repertoires in COVID-19. TCRdb keeps only in-frame clones here, not all; method: immunoSEQ multiplex PCR. In the table there are 70,000 or so clones, about 92% of which are singletons. Source material: peripheral blood. These TCRs come from a human donor in a cohort sampled during active COVID-19. The CDR3 runs from the conserved cysteine through the conserved F or W. A D gene is named only where the DNA matches it firmly. Only some rows state a clone size, as once, few, many or a class for expanded clones.

TRBV29-1,NA,TRBJ2-3,NA,TGCAGCGTCGAGGCGGTAGAGGGGGCAGATACGCAGTATTTT,CSVEAVEGADTQYF
TRBV19,NA,TRBJ2-4,TRBD1,TGTGCCAGTAGCCGGACAGGGGCTGGCAAAAACATTCAGTACTTC,CASSRTGAGKNIQYF
TRBV18,NA,TRBJ2-1,NA,TGTGCCAGCTCACCAGGACAGGGAATAGCGGGAGTAGTGGATGAGCAGTTCTTC,CASSPGQGIAGVVDEQFF
TRBV7-3,NA,TRBJ2-7,TRBD2,TGTGCCAGCAGCCCCTCGGGGGGGAGTCCCCACGAGCAGTACTTC,CASSPSGGSPHEQYF
TRBV18,medium-sized,TRBJ2-7,TRBD1,TGTGCCAGCTCCCTCCTCGGACAGGGTCAACACTACGAGCAGTACTTC,CASSLLGQGQHYEQYF
TRBV9,NA,TRBJ1-3,NA,TGTGCCAGCAGCGTAGAAACAGCTGGAAACACCATATATTTT,CASSVETAGNTIYF
TRBV20-1,NA,TRBJ2-5,NA,TGCAGTGCTGGGGGCCAGGCCCAGTACTTC,CSAGGQAQYF
TRBV7-2,NA,TRBJ2-5,TRBD2,TGTGCCAGCAGCGTCCTAGGACTAGCGGAAGAGACCCAGTACTTC,CASSVLGLAEETQYF
TRBV2,NA,TRBJ1-6,TRBD1,TGTGCCAGCAGGCCCCAGGGGGTTAATTCACCCCTCCACTTT,CASRPQGVNSPLHF
TRBV30,NA,TRBJ1-1,NA,TGTGCCTGGAGAGGCGGGCAGGACACTGAAGCTTTCTTT,CAWRGGQDTEAFF
TRBV19,NA,TRBJ1-1,NA,TGTGCCAGTGGCACAGGTTTTGAATCTGAAGCTTTCTTT,CASGTGFESEAFF
TRBV9,NA,TRBJ2-1,TRBD1,TGTGCCAGCAGCACCCACGGGACAGGGTCGGATGAGCAGTTCTTC,CASSTHGTGSDEQFF
TRBV19,few,TRBJ2-1,TRBD2,TGTGCCAGTAGTATGGGGGGGGATTACAATGAGCAGTTCTTC,CASSMGGDYNEQFF
TRBV7-9,NA,TRBJ1-1,NA,TGTGCCAGCAGCTTAGCGCGGACAACTGAAGCTTTCTTT,CASSLARTTEAFF
TRBV7-2,NA,TRBJ1-3,TRBD1,TGTGCCAGCAGCCGGGACAGCTCTGGAAACACCATATATTTT,CASSRDSSGNTIYF
TRBV24-1,NA,TRBJ2-7,NA,TGTGCCACCAGCACAGGAACCTACGAGCAGTACTTC,CATSTGTYEQYF
TRBV6-1,few,TRBJ2-7,NA,TGTGCCAGCAGTGAGGAGGGGCAGGGCACCTACGAGCAGTACTTC,CASSEEGQGTYEQYF
TRBV24-1,NA,TRBJ2-1,TRBD1,TGTGCCACCCAACAGGGGGCGCGGCAGTTCTTC,CATQQGARQFF
TRBV10-3,NA,TRBJ2-7,TRBD2,TGTGCCATCAGTTCAGGGACTAGTAACGAGCAGTACTTC,CAISSGTSNEQYF
TRBV5-4,NA,TRBJ2-5,TRBD2,TGTGCGACCCTACTGGGCCTAGCGGAAGAGACCCAGTACTTC,CATLLGLAEETQYF
TRBV14,NA,TRBJ2-1,NA,TGTGCCAGCAGCCAAGGATGGCAGGGCTCCTACAATGAGCAGTTCTTC,CASSQGWQGSYNEQFF
TRBV6-5,NA,TRBJ2-5,TRBD2,TGTGCCAGCAGCCTCAGTGGGGCTAGCGGGGAGACCCAGTACTTC,CASSLSGASGETQYF
TRBV6-6,once,TRBJ2-1,TRBD2,TGTGCCAGCACGCTAGCGGGAGGTGGTAATGAGCAGTTCTTC,CASTLAGGGNEQFF
TRBV19,once,TRBJ2-1,TRBD2,TGTGCCAGTAGTACTATACTAGCGGTAGGAAATGAGCAGTTCTTC,CASSTILAVGNEQFF
TRBV29-1,NA,TRBJ2-1,TRBD1,TGCAGCGTTGAGACGCAGGGGGCGTGGGGCAATGAGCAGTTCTTC,CSVETQGAWGNEQFF
TRBV7-9,many,TRBJ1-1,NA,TGTGCCAGCAGCTTAGCGGACAGTAGGGCTTTCTTT,CASSLADSRAFF
TRBV7-2,once,TRBJ2-2,TRBD1,TGTGCCAGCAGCTACGGACAGGGTCGGTTCGGGGAGCTGTTTTTT,CASSYGQGRFGELFF
TRBV6-5,NA,TRBJ1-1,NA,TGTGCCAGCAGTTACTCGACGAGGAAGATGAACACTGAAGCTTTCTTT,CASSYSTRKMNTEAFF
TRBV29-1,NA,TRBJ1-1,TRBD1,TGCAGCGTTTATGGCTTGACAGGGGCCACTCTTGAAGCTTTCTTT,CSVYGLTGATLEAFF
TRBV27,NA,TRBJ2-5,TRBD2,TGTGCCAGCAGTTTATGGCCGCCGGGGACTAGCGGGGACCAAGAGACCCAGTACTTC,CASSLWPPGTSGDQETQYF
TRBV19,NA,TRBJ1-6,TRBD1,TGTGCCAGTAGTATTGGCCCAGGGGGTAATTCACCCCTCCACTTT,CASSIGPGGNSPLHF
TRBV2,NA,TRBJ2-7,TRBD2,TGTGCCAGCAGTAAGACTAGCGGGGCCAGCTCCTACGAGCAGTACTTC,CASSKTSGASSYEQYF
TRBV27,NA,TRBJ2-7,NA,TGTGCCAGCAGTTTAAGGGGGAAAACCTACGAGCAGTACTTC,CASSLRGKTYEQYF
TRBV27,once,TRBJ1-1,NA,TGTGCCAGCAGTTTATCCTACAGAACGAACACTGAAGCTTTCTTT,CASSLSYRTNTEAFF